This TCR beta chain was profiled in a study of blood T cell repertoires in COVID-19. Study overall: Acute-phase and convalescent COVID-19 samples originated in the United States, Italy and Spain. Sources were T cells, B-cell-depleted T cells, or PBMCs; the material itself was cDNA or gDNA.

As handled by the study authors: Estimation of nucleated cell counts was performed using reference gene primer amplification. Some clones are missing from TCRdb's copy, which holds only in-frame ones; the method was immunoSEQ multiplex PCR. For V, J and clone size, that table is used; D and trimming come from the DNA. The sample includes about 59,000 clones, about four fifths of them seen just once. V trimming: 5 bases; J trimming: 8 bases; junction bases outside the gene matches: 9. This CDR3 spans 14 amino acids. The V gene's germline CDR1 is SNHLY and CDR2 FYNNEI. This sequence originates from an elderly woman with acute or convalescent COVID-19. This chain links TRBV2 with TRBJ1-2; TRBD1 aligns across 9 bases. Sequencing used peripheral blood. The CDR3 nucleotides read TGTGCCAGCAGTAACAGGGGGCAGGGATCCGGCTACACCTTC. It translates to CASSNRGQGSGYTF.